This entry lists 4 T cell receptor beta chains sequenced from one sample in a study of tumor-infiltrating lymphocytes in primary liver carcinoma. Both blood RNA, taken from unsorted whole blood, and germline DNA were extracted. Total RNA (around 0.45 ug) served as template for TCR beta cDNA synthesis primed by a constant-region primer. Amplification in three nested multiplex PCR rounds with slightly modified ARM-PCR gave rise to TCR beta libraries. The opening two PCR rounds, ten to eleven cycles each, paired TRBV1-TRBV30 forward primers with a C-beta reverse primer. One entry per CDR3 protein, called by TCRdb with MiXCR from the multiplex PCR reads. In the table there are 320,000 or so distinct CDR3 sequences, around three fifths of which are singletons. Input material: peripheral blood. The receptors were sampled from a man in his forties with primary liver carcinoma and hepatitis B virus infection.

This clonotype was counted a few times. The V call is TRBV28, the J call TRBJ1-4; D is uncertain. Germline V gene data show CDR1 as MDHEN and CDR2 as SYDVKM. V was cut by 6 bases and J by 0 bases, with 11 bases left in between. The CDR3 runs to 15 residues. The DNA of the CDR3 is TGTGCCAGCAGCAACACCGGGACAACTAATGAAAAACTGTTTTTT. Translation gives CASSNTGTTNEKLFF. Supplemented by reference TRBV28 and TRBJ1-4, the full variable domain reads DVKVTQSSRYLVKRTGEKVFLECVQDMDHENMFWYRQDPGLGLRLIYFSYDVKMKEKGDIPEGYSVSREKKERFSLILESASTNQTSMYLCASSNTGTTNEKLFFGSGTQLSVL.

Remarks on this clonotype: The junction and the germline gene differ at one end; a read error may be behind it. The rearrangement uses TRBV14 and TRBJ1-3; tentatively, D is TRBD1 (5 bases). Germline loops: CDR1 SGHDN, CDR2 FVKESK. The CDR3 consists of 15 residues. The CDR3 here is CATSNRGSSGNTIYF. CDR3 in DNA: TGTGCCACCAGCAATCGGGGGTCCTCTGGAAACACCATATATTTT.

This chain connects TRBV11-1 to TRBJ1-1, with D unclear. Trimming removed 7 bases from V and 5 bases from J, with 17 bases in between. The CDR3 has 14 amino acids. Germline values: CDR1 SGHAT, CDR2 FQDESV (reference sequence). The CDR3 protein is CASTNSHVGTEAFF. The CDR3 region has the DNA TGTGCCAGCACCAACTCCCATGTGGGGACTGAAGCTTTCTTT.

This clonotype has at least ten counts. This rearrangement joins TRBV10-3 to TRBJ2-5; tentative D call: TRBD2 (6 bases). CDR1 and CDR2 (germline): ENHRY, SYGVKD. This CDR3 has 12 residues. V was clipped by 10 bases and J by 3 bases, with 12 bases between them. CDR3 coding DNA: TGTGCCACCAAAGGGACTGAAGAGACCCAGTACTTC. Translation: CATKGTEETQYF.